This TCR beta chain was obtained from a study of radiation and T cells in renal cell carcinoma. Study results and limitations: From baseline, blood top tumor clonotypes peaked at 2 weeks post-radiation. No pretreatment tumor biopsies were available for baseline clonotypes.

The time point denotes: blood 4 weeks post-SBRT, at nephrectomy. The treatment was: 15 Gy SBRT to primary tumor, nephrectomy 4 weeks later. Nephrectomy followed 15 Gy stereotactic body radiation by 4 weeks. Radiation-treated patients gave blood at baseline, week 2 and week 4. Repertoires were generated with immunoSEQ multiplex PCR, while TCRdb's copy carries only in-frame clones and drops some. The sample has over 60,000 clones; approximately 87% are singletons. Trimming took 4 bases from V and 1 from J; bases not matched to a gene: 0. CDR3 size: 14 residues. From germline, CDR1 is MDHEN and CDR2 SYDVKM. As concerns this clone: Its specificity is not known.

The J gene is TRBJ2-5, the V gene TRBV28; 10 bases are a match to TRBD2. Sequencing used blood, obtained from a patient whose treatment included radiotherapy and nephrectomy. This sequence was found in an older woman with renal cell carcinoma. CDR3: CASSWTSGQETQYF. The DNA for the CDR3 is TGTGCCAGCAGTTGGACTAGCGGCCAAGAGACCCAGTACTTC.